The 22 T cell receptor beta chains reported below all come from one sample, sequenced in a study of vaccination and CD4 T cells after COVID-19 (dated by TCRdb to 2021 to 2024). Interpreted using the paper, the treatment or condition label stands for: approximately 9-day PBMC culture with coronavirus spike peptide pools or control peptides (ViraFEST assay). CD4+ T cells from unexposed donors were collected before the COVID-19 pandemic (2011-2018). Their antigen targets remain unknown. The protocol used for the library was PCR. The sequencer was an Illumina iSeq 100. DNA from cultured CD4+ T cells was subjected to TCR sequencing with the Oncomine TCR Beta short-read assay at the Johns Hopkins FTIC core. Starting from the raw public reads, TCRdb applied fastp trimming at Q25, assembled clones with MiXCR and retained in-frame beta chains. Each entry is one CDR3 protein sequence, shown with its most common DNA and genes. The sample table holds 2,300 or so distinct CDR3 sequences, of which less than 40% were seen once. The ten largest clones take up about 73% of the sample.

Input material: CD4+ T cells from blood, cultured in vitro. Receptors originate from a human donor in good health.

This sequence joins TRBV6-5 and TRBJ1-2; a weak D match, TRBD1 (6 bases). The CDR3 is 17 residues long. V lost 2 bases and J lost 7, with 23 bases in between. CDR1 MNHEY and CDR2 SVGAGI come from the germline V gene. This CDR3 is CASSYNPIHQQGGGYTF. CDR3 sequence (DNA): TGTGCCAGCAGTTACAACCCTATACACCAACAGGGTGGTGGCTACACCTTC.

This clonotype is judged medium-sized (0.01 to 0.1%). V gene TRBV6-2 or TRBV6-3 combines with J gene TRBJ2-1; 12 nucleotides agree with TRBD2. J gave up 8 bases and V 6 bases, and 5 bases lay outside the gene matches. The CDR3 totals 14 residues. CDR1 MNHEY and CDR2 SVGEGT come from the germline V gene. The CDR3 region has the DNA TGTGCCAGCAGAGCTAGCGGGGGGGCCTATGAGCAGTTCTTC. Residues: CASRASGGAYEQFF.

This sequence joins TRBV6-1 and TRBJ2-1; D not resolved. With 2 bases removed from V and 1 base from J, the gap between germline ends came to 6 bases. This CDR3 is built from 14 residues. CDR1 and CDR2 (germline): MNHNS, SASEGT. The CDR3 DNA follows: TGTGCCAGCAGTGAACTCCCATCCTACAATGAGCAGTTCTTC. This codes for CASSELPSYNEQFF.

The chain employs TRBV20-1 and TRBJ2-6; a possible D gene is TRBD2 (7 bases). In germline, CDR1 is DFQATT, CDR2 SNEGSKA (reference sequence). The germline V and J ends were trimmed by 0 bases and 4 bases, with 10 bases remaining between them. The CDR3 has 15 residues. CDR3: CSAREGGPGANVLTF. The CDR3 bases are TGCAGTGCTAGAGAGGGGGGGCCGGGGGCCAACGTCCTGACTTTC.

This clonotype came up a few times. CDR3 loop: CSARERGGRRDIQYF. The CDR3 coding sequence is TGCAGTGCTAGAGAGCGGGGGGGCCGCAGAGACATTCAGTACTTC. The chain links TRBV20-1 to TRBJ2-4; TRBD2 agrees at 9 bases. With 0 bases clipped from V and 8 bases from J, the junction kept 8 bases outside the gene matches. Germline CDR1 reads DFQATT; CDR2 reads SNEGSKA (reference sequence). This CDR3 spans 15 amino acids.

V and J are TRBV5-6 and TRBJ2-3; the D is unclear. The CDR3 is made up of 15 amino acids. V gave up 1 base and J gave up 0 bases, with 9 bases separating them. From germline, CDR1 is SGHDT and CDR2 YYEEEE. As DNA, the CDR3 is TGTGCCAGCAGCTTGTCCGGGTTAAGCACAGATACGCAGTATTTT. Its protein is CASSLSGLSTDTQYF.

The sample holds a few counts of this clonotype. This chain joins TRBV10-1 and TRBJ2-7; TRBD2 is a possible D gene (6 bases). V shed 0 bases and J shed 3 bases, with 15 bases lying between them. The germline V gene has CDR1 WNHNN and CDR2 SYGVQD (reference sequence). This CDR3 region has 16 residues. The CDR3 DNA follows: TGCGCCAGCAGTGAGTCGACGAGTAGCGGAGACTACGAGCAGTACTTC. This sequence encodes CASSESTSSGDYEQYF.

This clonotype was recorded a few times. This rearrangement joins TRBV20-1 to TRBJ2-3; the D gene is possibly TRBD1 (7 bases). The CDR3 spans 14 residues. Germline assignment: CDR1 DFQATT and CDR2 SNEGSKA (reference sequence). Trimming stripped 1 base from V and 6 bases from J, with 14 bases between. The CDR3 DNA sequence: TGCAGTGCTAGAGTACTGGCAGGGGGGGATACGCAGTATTTT. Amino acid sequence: CSARVLAGGDTQYF.

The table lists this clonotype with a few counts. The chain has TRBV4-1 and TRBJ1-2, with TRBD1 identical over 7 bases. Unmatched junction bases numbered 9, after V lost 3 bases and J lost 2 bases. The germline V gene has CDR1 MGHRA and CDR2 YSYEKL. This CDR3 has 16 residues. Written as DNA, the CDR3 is TGCGCCAGCAGCCAGAGGGAAGGGACAGCGAACTATGGCTACACCTTC. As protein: CASSQREGTANYGYTF.

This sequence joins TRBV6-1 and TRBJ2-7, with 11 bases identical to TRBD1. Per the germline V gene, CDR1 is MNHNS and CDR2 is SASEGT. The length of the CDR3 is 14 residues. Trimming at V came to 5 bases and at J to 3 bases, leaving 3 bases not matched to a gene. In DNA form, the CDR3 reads TGTGCCAGCAGTAGGACAGGGGGCTTCTACGAGCAGTACTTC. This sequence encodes CASSRTGGFYEQYF.

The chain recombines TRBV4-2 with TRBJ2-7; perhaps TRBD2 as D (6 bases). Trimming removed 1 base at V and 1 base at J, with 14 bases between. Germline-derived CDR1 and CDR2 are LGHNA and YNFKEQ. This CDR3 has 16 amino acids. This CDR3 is CASSQGGRGTSYEQYF. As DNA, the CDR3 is TGTGCCAGCAGCCAAGGTGGACGGGGGACTTCCTACGAGCAGTACTTC.

CDR3 nucleotides: TGTGCCAGACCCGACAGGGGTGGGAACGAGCAGTACTTC. It yields the protein CARPDRGGNEQYF. The chain is built from TRBV6-1 and TRBJ2-7; 8 nucleotides agree with TRBD1. Germline CDR1 and CDR2: MNHNS and SASEGT. The CDR3 is 13 amino acids. Trimming at V came to 9 bases and at J to 5 bases, leaving 9 bases not matched to a gene.

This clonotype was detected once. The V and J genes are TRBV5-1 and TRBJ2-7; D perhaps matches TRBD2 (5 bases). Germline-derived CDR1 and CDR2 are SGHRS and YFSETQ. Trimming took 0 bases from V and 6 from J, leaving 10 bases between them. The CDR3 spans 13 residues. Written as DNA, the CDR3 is TGCGCCAGCAGCTTGGCTGTTGAGGGCGAGCAGTACTTC. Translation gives CASSLAVEGEQYF.

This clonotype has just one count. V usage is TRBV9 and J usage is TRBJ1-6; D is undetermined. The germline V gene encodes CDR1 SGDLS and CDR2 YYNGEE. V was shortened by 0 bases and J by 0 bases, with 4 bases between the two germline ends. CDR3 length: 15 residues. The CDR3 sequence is CASSVAGSYNSPLHF. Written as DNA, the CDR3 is TGTGCCAGCAGCGTAGCGGGCTCCTATAATTCACCCCTCCACTTT.

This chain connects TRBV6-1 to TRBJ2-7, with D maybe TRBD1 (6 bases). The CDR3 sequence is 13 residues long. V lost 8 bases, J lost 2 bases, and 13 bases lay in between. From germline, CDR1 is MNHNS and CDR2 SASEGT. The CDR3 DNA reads TGTGCCAGCGGACAGTCCCAGCCCTACGAGCAGTACTTC. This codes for CASGQSQPYEQYF.

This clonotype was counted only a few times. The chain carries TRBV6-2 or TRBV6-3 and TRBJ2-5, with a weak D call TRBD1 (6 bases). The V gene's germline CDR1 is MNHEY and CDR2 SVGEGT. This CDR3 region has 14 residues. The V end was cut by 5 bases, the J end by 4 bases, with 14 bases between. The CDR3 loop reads CASSTQGWLETQYF. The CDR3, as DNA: TGTGCCAGCAGTACACAGGGTTGGCTAGAGACCCAGTACTTC.

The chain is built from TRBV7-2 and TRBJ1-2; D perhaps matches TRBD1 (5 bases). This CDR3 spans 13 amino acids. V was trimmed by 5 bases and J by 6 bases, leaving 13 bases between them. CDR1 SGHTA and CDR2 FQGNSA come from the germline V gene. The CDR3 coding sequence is TGTGCCAGCAGCCGCCTTCAGGGTGATGGCTACACCTTC. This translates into CASSRLQGDGYTF.

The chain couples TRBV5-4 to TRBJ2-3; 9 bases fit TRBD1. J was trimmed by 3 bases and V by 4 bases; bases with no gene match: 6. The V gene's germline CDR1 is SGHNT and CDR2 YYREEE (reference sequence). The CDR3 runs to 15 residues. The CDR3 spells CASSLPGQGTDTQYF. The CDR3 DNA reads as TGTGCCAGCAGCCTCCCGGGACAGGGTACAGATACGCAGTATTTT.

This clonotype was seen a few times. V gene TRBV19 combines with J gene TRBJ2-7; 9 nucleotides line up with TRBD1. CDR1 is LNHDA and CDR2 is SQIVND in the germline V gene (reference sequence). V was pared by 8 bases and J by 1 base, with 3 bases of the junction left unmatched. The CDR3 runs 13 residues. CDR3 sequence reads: CASWDRVSYEQYF. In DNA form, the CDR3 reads TGTGCCAGTTGGGACAGGGTGTCCTACGAGCAGTACTTC.

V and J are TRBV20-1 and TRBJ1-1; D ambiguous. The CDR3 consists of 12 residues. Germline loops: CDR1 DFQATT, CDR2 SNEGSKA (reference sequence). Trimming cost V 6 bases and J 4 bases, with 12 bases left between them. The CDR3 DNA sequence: TGCAGTGCCACGGTACCGGGCACTGAAGCTTTCTTT. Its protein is CSATVPGTEAFF.

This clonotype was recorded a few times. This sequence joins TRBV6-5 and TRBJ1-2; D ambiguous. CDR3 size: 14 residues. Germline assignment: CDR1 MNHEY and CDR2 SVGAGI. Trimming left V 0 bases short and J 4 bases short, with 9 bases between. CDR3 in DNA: TGTGCCAGCAGTTACTCCGGAGAAATCTATGGCTACACCTTC. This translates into CASSYSGEIYGYTF.

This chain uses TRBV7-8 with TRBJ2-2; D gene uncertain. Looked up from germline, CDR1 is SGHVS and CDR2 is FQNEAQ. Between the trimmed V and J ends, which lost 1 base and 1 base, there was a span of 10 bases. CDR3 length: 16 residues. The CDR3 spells CASSLVLTVNTGELFF. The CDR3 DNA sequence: TGTGCCAGCAGCTTAGTCTTAACAGTGAACACCGGGGAGCTGTTTTTT.